The next 21 T cell receptor beta chains were all read from a single sample in a study of blood T cell repertoires in COVID-19. Clones were read by immunoSEQ multiplex PCR, and TCRdb kept only the in-frame ones, dropping some. Altogether about 370,000 clones are present, 80% to 90% being singletons, with the ten largest covering 1%. Sample: PBMCs or T cells enriched from blood (not recorded which). These receptors came from a man between 18 and 35 years old who had recovered from COVID-19.

The chain is built from TRBV11-2 and TRBJ2-1, with 8 positions matching TRBD2. With V trimmed by 0 bases and J by 15 bases, 4 bases remained unmatched. Germline lookup yields CDR1 SGHAT and CDR2 FQNNGV. The CDR3 has 12 residues. This CDR3 is CASSLESGGRFF. CDR3 coding DNA: TGTGCCAGCAGCTTAGAAAGCGGGGGACGGTTCTTC.

The rearrangement joins TRBV29-1 to TRBJ2-7; TRBD1 agrees at 7 bases. CDR1 and CDR2 (germline): SQVTM, ANQGSEA. With V trimmed by 6 bases and J by 2 bases, 7 bases remained unmatched. This CDR3 is 13 amino acids long. The CDR3 bases are TGCAGCGTAGGGGACAGTGGGGCCTACGAGCAGTACTTC. It encodes CSVGDSGAYEQYF.

In this sample, this clone turned up once. The genes are TRBV29-1 and TRBJ2-7, with 10 bases matching TRBD2. With V trimmed by 6 bases and J by 3 bases, 2 bases remained unmatched. The CDR3 length is 12 residues. The germline CDR1 and CDR2 sequences are SQVTM and ANQGSEA. In DNA, the CDR3 is TGCAGCGTCCTAGCGGGGGACTACGAGCAGTACTTC. Protein product: CSVLAGDYEQYF.

The J gene is TRBJ1-2, the V gene TRBV13, with 9 bases that match TRBD1. The CDR3 spans 16 residues. V gave up 5 bases and J gave up 1 base; unmatched junction bases: 8. Germline V gives CDR1 PRHDT, CDR2 FYEKMQ (reference sequence). Here the CDR3 reads CASSLPRDRVNYGYTF. CDR3 nucleotide sequence: TGTGCCAGCAGCCTCCCCCGGGACAGGGTTAACTATGGCTACACCTTC.

V and J are TRBV10-3 and TRBJ1-1; possibly TRBD1 for D (6 bases). The CDR3 runs to 13 residues. V was shortened by 7 bases and J by 0 bases, with 9 bases between the two germline ends. From germline, CDR1 is ENHRY and CDR2 SYGVKD. The CDR3 DNA follows: TGTGCCATCACTTGGGACATGAACACTGAAGCTTTCTTT. Protein sequence: CAITWDMNTEAFF.

The chain has TRBV13 and TRBJ2-3, with 13 bases that match TRBD2. V lost 4 bases, J lost 3 bases, and 7 bases stayed unmatched. The CDR3 runs to 17 residues. Germline CDR1 reads PRHDT; CDR2 reads FYEKMQ (reference sequence). CDR3 amino acids: CASSSPGTSGVTDTQYF. CDR3 DNA: TGTGCCAGCAGCTCCCCAGGGACTAGCGGGGTAACAGATACGCAGTATTTT.

The chain recombines TRBV12-5 with TRBJ1-1; 7 bases fit TRBD1. J gave up 0 bases and V 3 bases, and 4 bases lay outside the gene matches. Germline V gives CDR1 LGHNT, CDR2 FRNRAP. The CDR3 is 15 amino acids. The CDR3 is CASGFNQGVNTEAFF. The CDR3 nucleotides are TGTGCTAGTGGTTTTAATCAGGGGGTGAACACTGAAGCTTTCTTT.

The genes are TRBV28 and TRBJ2-5; TRBD1 is a possible D gene (5 bases). CDR3 length: 13 residues. Trimming pared 3 bases from V and 5 bases from J, leaving 10 bases between. The germline V gene has CDR1 MDHEN and CDR2 SYDVKM. The CDR3 DNA follows: TGTGCCAGCAGTTTCCAGGGTGAGGAGACCCAGTACTTC. This encodes CASSFQGEETQYF.

The genes are TRBV11-2 and TRBJ2-3; TRBD2 agrees at 7 bases. This CDR3 comprises 15 residues. V lost 5 bases, J lost 6 bases, and 11 bases stayed unmatched. Germline CDR1 and CDR2: SGHAT and FQNNGV. Written as DNA, the CDR3 is TGTGCCAGCAGCCTCAACCCACTAGCGACGGATACGCAGTATTTT. It encodes CASSLNPLATDTQYF.

The rearrangement joins TRBV7-9 to TRBJ2-7; TRBD2 might be the D (7 bases). The V end lost 4 bases, the J end lost 1 base, and 14 bases lay between the germline ends. The CDR3 is 15 residues long. The germline CDR1 and CDR2 sequences are SEHNR and FQNEAQ (reference sequence). The CDR3 region has the DNA TGTGCCAGCAGCTCTGGGGGGGCCAAATCCTACGAGCAGTACTTC. This encodes CASSSGGAKSYEQYF.

The chain employs TRBV28 and TRBJ2-1; 7 bases map to TRBD1. This CDR3 spans 12 amino acids. The junction had 14 bases not matched to a gene; V was cut back by 9 bases and J by 15 bases. In germline, CDR1 is MDHEN, CDR2 SYDVKM. The CDR3 DNA sequence: TGTGCCAGTGAGCAGGGGGAACGGGGTTTGTTCTTC. This codes for CASEQGERGLFF.

This chain joins TRBV6-5 and TRBJ1-1, with D tentatively TRBD1 (6 bases). The germline CDR1 and CDR2 sequences are MNHEY and SVGAGI. The V end was cut by 4 bases, the J end by 11 bases, with 20 bases between. This CDR3 has 14 residues. The CDR3 sequence is CASSSHYRVVAAFF. Here the CDR3 DNA reads TGTGCCAGCAGTTCTCACTACAGGGTTGTTGCGGCTTTCTTT.

The chain joins TRBV11-3 to TRBJ1-1; tentatively, D is TRBD1 (5 bases). Germline CDR1 and CDR2: SGHNT and YENEEA. CDR3 length: 16 amino acids. With 5 bases removed from V and 0 bases from J, the gap between germline ends came to 16 bases. CDR3: CASSLHRLGLNTEAFF. DNA for the CDR3: TGTGCCAGCAGCCTACACAGGCTTGGGCTGAACACTGAAGCTTTCTTT.

The table lists this clone with a count of one. The chain recombines TRBV29-1 with TRBJ2-5, with 10 bases identical to TRBD1. The CDR3 has 15 amino acids. V dropped 1 base and J dropped 4; count of bases not matched to a gene: 6. Germline loops: CDR1 SQVTM, CDR2 ANQGSEA. The CDR3 loop reads CSVEGGQGRGETQYF. As DNA, the CDR3 is TGCAGCGTTGAAGGGGGACAGGGGAGAGGAGAGACCCAGTACTTC.

This chain joins TRBV19 and TRBJ1-1; D not certain. The CDR3 totals 12 residues. The germline gives CDR1 LNHDA, CDR2 SQIVND (reference sequence). Trimming removed 10 bases at V and 6 bases at J, with 15 bases between. The CDR3 sequence: CATRPSGAEAFF. For the CDR3, the DNA is TGTGCCACCCGACCCAGCGGAGCTGAAGCTTTCTTT.

The rearrangement joins TRBV19 to TRBJ2-7, with 8 bases matching TRBD2. Germline CDR1 is LNHDA and CDR2 is SQIVND (reference sequence). V shed 5 bases and J 0 bases; nucleotides not matched to a gene: 12. This CDR3 contains 17 residues. The CDR3 region is CASSQSASGLSSYEQYF. CDR3 DNA: TGTGCCAGTAGTCAGTCGGCTAGCGGGCTAAGCTCCTACGAGCAGTACTTC. The full variable domain, in which reference TRBV19 and TRBJ2-7 provide the parts outside the CDR3, is DGGITQSPKYLFRKEGQNVTLSCEQNLNHDAMYWYRQDPGQGLRLIYYSQIVNDFQKGDIAEGYSVSREKKESFPLTVTSAQKNPTAFYLCASSQSASGLSSYEQYFGPGTRLTVT.

The chain carries TRBV5-5 and TRBJ1-5; TRBD1 matches 7 bases. The CDR3 runs to 16 residues. V trimming: 0 bases; J trimming: 2 bases; junction bases outside the gene matches: 5. Germline CDR1 is SGHKS and CDR2 is YYEKEE (reference sequence). The CDR3 DNA reads as TGTGCCAGCAGCTTGGATGTAGGGACAGGCAATCAGCCCCAGCATTTT. Translation gives CASSLDVGTGNQPQHF. The variable domain in full, completed from reference TRBV5-5 and TRBJ1-5, reads DAGVTQSPTHLIKTRGQQVTLRCSPISGHKSVSWYQQVLGQGPQFIFQYYEKEERGRGNFPDRFSARQFPNYSSELNVNALLLGDSALYLCASSLDVGTGNQPQHFGDGTRLSIL.

The rearrangement links TRBV10-2 to TRBJ2-1, with D hard to call. The CDR3 spans 15 residues. Germline V lookup: CDR1 WSHSY, CDR2 SAAADI. Trimming took 4 bases from V and 0 from J, leaving 10 bases between them. For the CDR3, the DNA is TGCGCCAGCAGTGTTGGCTGGAGCTCCTACAATGAGCAGTTCTTC. This translates into CASSVGWSSYNEQFF.

The chain joins TRBV28 to TRBJ2-1; 10 nucleotides line up with TRBD2. Germline lookup yields CDR1 MDHEN and CDR2 SYDVKM. This CDR3 comprises 15 residues. Unmatched junction bases numbered 7, after V lost 4 bases and J lost 7 bases. The CDR3 DNA is TGTGCCAGCAGTTCTGGAGCGGGAGGGCCAAATGAGCAGTTCTTC. This codes for CASSSGAGGPNEQFF.

The chain uses TRBV7-9 and TRBJ2-5, with no clear D. Trimming shortened V by 7 bases and J by 1 base, and 7 bases separated the two germline ends. Germline V gives CDR1 SEHNR, CDR2 FQNEAQ (reference sequence). The CDR3 totals 12 residues. This chain's CDR3 is CASTSVQETQYF. The CDR3 DNA follows: TGTGCCAGCACTAGTGTCCAAGAGACCCAGTACTTC.

The V and J genes are TRBV6-5 and TRBJ2-3; 13 positions match TRBD2. Germline-derived CDR1 and CDR2 are MNHEY and SVGAGI. After removal of 6 bases from V and 6 bases from J, the junction contained 3 bases not matched to a gene. The CDR3 contains 14 residues. The CDR3: CASSGTSGKDTQYF. The CDR3 DNA is TGTGCCAGCAGCGGGACTAGCGGGAAGGATACGCAGTATTTT.